The entry below describes one T cell receptor (beta chain). Its target is unknown. This entry comes from a study of cytomegalovirus exposure and HLA in healthy donors. As for the study in general: It was reported in a later analysis that the same platform had been used for the 120 or so validation repertoires as for the roughly 670 first-cohort repertoires.

This CDR3 has 16 amino acids. Germline assignment: CDR1 KGHSH and CDR2 LQKENI. V was trimmed by 2 bases and J by 4 bases, leaving 14 bases between them. The assay was immunoSEQ multiplex PCR, and TCRdb's table has in-frame clones only and misses some. The table includes under 80,000 clones, approximately 94% detected once. Regarding the study as a whole: Reports indicated that the classifier achieved high specificity and sensitivity in diagnosing cytomegalovirus status. It was found in a later analysis that first-cohort TCR clusters tended to co-occur in the 120 validation repertoires.

The TCR originated in a woman between 18 and 30 years old in good health and CMV-seropositive. The specimen sequenced was PBMCs. The J gene is TRBJ2-2, the V gene TRBV18; D may be TRBD2 (6 bases). The CDR3: CASSPSPGGGTGELFF. The CDR3, as DNA: TGTGCCAGCTCACCATCTCCCGGGGGAGGCACCGGGGAGCTGTTTTTT.